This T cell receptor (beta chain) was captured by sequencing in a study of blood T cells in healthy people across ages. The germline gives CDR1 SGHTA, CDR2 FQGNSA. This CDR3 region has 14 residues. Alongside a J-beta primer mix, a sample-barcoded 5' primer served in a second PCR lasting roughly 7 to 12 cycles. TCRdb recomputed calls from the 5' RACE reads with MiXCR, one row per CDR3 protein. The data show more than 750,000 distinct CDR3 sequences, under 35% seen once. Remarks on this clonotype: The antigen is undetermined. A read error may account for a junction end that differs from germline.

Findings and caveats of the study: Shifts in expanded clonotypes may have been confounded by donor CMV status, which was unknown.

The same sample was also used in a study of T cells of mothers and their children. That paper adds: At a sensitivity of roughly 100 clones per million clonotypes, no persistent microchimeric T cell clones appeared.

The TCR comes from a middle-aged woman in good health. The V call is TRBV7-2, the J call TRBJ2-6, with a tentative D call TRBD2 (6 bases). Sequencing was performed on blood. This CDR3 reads CASSLVRGANVRTF. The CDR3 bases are TGTGCCAGCAGCTTAGTGCGCGGGGCCAACGTCCGGACTTTC.